What follows is one T cell receptor (beta chain) and its context. The clone's antigen remains unknown. No per-base quality is available; no much larger clone lies one base away. The donors were healthy, HIV-negative adults who had no recently reported acute infections or vaccinations. Every donor was a Caucasian adult residing in Nashville, Tennessee, USA. For unsorted samples, around 85 million PBMCs were counted, and genomic DNA was extracted using the QIAamp DNA Blood Mini kit. After blood collection by leukapheresis, PBMCs were isolated using Ficoll-Histopaque density gradient centrifugation and then cryopreserved in the vapor phase of liquid nitrogen. CDR1 and CDR2 are read off the germline V gene (reference sequence) as SGHNT and YYREEE. The CDR3 contains 14 residues, cysteine and phenylalanine counted. The entry retains the CDR3 DNA only, 42 bases that are in frame from base 1. V gives up 5 bases and J gives up 4 bases, and the segment between their germline ends measures 15 bases.

The data derive from a study of shared clonotypes between healthy human individuals (dated by TCRdb to about 2020). Background for the entire study: A few men and a couple of women, aged 18 to 49 years, made up the cohort. To increase sequencing depth and limit assay-specific biases, TCR repertoire library preparation and sequencing were carried out by different laboratories using diverse techniques. Blood TCR repertoires of several healthy adults were deeply sequenced to estimate repertoire size and the extent of clonotype sharing between individuals. Each donor's leukapheresis produced roughly between roughly 0.85 and 10 billion PBMCs.

TCR CDR3 regions were amplified from genomic DNA by multiplex PCR using the deep immunoSEQ assay. Genomic DNA extracted from each cell subset was distributed evenly over all wells of several immunoSEQ 96-well plates, and each plate served as one replicate. For unsorted PBMC, 250 to 350 ng of genomic DNA, equivalent to approximately 30,000 T cell genomes, went into each replicate PCR. Ten immunoSEQ deep assay plates were used to sequence the unsorted PBMC genomic DNA. Purified libraries were measured with a Qubit 3.0 fluorometer, size-checked on a Bioanalyzer 2100, and measured again with the KAPA Library Quantification kit. Each immunoSEQ 96-well plate was sequenced on its own single-read 150-cycle Illumina NextSeq 550 flow cell. Regarding the original processing steps: Because only junctional sequences without quality scores were contained in the immunoSEQ output, filtering matching that applied to full-length reads could not be performed. To assign V/J genes and CDR3, sequences were annotated using PyIR, a Python wrapper for IgBLAST v1.9, with IMGT germline references. Any read was removed if the V/J assignment was weak (E-value above 1e-6), the CDR3 was missing, or the read contained stop codons, out-of-frame junctions, or ambiguous translated residues. V3J clonotypes were defined as sequences sharing an identical inferred V gene, J gene, and CDR3 amino acid sequence. The percentage overlap between two repertoires was calculated by dividing the number of shared unique clonotypes by the size of the smaller repertoire. Three approaches were used to assess repertoire richness: RTK rarefaction, the Chao1 estimator, and Recon v2.1 estimates of unobserved clonotypes. TCRdb took this table from immuneACCESS and kept in-frame rearrangements with V and J called. Such tables lack part of the clones; where checked against another copy, unresolved V genes explain under half of the gap, and the rest is unexplained. That table gives V, J and clone size, and the DNA gave D and trimming. Here the sample has hundreds of thousands of clones; 70% to 80% occur a single time. Approximately 12% of the sample is taken by the ten largest.

Overall study outcomes, separate from this receptor: The small number of donors limited the genetic and exposure-history diversity represented. Only blood was sampled, and tissue TCR repertoires likely differ from those in blood. Based on pairwise subsampling, the degree of clonotype sharing among donors was expected to be affected by sequencing depth.

The TCR was taken from a woman in her 40s in good health. Some clones in this sample may be carry-over from other donors' samples. Sequencing used PBMCs. The chain links TRBV5-4 with TRBJ1-2; matching of 5 bases hints at TRBD1 as the D gene. The DNA is as follows: TGTGCCAGCAGTTTTGGGACTGCAATCTATGGCTACACCTTC. Its protein is CASSFGTAIYGYTF.